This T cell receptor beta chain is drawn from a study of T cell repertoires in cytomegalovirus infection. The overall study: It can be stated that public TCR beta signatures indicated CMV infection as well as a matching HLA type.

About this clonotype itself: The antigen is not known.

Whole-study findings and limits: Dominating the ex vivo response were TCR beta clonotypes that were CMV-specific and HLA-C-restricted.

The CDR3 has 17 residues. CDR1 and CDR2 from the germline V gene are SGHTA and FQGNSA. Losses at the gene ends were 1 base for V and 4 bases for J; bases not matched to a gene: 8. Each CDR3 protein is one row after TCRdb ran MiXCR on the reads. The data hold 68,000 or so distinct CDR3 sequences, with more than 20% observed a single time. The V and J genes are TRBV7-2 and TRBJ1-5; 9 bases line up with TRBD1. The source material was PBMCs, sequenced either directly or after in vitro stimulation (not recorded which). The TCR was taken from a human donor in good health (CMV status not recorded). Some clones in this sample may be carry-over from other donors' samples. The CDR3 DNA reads TGTGCCAGCAGCTTAGACCCGTACAGGGGGCCTAATCAGCCCCAGCATTTT. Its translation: CASSLDPYRGPNQPQHF.